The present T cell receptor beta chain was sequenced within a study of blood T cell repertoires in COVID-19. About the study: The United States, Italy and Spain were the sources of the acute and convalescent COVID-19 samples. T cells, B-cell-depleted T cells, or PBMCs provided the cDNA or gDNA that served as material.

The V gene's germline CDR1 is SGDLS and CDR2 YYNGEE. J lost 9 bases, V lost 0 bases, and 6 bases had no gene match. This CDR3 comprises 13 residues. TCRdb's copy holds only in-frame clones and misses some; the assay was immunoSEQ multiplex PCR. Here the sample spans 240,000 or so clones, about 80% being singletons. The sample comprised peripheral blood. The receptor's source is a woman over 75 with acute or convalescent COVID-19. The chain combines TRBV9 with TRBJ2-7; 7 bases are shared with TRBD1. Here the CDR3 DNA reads TGTGCCAGCAGCGTAGGGGACAGTCGTAGGCAGTACTTC. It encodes CASSVGDSRRQYF.